These 27 T cell receptor beta chains came from one sample sequenced in a study of a mutant IDH1 vaccine in newly diagnosed glioma. No antigen has been assigned to these receptors. Documented time point: week 11, during vaccination. The investigators gave 300 ug of mutant IDH1 20-mer peptide in each vaccine dose, together with topical imiquimod. TCRdb's copy holds only in-frame clones and misses some; the assay was immunoSEQ multiplex PCR. This sample has tens of thousands of clones, with around 82% found just once. Here the sequenced sample was PBMCs, taken from a glioma patient whose treatment included an IDH1 peptide vaccine. Source of these receptors: a woman aged 18-35 years with glioma.

The chain uses TRBV29-1 and TRBJ1-2, with D maybe TRBD1 (5 bases). V was pared by 0 bases and J by 2 bases, with 10 bases between. CDR1 is SQVTM, CDR2 ANQGSEA, per germline. The CDR3 has 14 amino acids. The CDR3 DNA sequence: TGCAGCGTTGAAGATGCAGGGATCAACTATGGCTACACCTTC. Amino acids: CSVEDAGINYGYTF.

The rearrangement links TRBV6-5 to TRBJ1-2, with no clear D. V was clipped by 5 bases and J by 4 bases, with 11 bases between them. The germline CDR1 and CDR2 sequences are MNHEY and SVGAGI. The CDR3 loop spans 13 amino acids. The CDR3 loop reads CASSTGLVYGYTF. In DNA, the CDR3 is TGTGCCAGCAGTACGGGCCTAGTCTATGGCTACACCTTC.

The count of this clone is one. The chain is built from TRBV6-5 and TRBJ2-1; the D is unclear. There are 11 residues in the CDR3. CDR1 is MNHEY, CDR2 SVGAGI, per germline. V was clipped by 6 bases and J by 8 bases, with 8 bases between them. The CDR3 sequence is CASRRLDEQFF. The CDR3 DNA sequence: TGTGCCAGCAGACGACTGGATGAGCAGTTCTTC.

In its sample, this clone was seen a few times. J is TRBJ1-3 and V is TRBV10-2; D uncertain. CDR1 is WSHSY, CDR2 SAAADI, per germline. Trimming took 6 bases from V and 0 from J, leaving 6 bases between them. The CDR3 extends over 13 amino acids. CDR3 in DNA: TGCGCCAGCAGCGGTCACTCTGGAAACACCATATATTTT. Its protein product is CASSGHSGNTIYF.

The rearrangement uses TRBV30 and TRBJ1-5; D not certain. Germline V gives CDR1 GTSNPN, CDR2 SVGIG (reference sequence). This CDR3 is 12 amino acids long. Trimming shortened V by 1 base and J by 6 bases, and 7 bases separated the two germline ends. This chain's CDR3 is CAWSEGFQPQHF. The CDR3 bases are TGTGCCTGGAGTGAGGGTTTTCAGCCCCAGCATTTT.

The V call is TRBV19, the J call TRBJ2-2; TRBD2 matches at 15 bases. Germline V gene data show CDR1 as LNHDA and CDR2 as SQIVND (reference sequence). The V and J ends lost 6 bases and 3 bases, in that order; junction bases with no gene match: 5. The CDR3 loop spans 17 amino acids. CDR3 region: CASSRGTSGGYTGELFF. CDR3 in DNA: TGTGCCAGTAGCAGAGGGACTAGCGGGGGGTACACCGGGGAGCTGTTTTTT. The variable domain in full, with the rest retrieved from reference TRBV19 and TRBJ2-2, is DGGITQSPKYLFRKEGQNVTLSCEQNLNHDAMYWYRQDPGQGLRLIYYSQIVNDFQKGDIAEGYSVSREKKESFPLTVTSAQKNPTAFYLCASSRGTSGGYTGELFFGEGSRLTVL.

The rearrangement uses TRBV7-8 and TRBJ1-1, with D tentatively TRBD1 (6 bases). The CDR3 loop spans 15 amino acids. The germline gives CDR1 SGHVS, CDR2 FQNEAQ. V was trimmed by 4 bases and J by 1 base, leaving 13 bases between them. The CDR3 is CASSWPGHGNTEAFF. CDR3 nucleotide sequence: TGTGCCAGCAGCTGGCCGGGACACGGGAACACTGAAGCTTTCTTT.

This chain links TRBV6-5 with TRBJ2-7, with D possibly TRBD1 on 6 matching bases. V dropped 2 bases and J dropped 12 bases, with 11 bases sitting between them. The CDR3 totals 11 residues. In germline, CDR1 is MNHEY, CDR2 SVGAGI. In DNA, the CDR3 is TGTGCCAGCAGTTACCTCGACAGGAGGTACTTC. It specifies CASSYLDRRYF.

This clone showed up just once. The V gene is TRBV6-5, the J gene TRBJ2-7, with D perhaps being TRBD1 or TRBD2 (5 bases each). Per germline, CDR1 MNHEY and CDR2 SVGAGI. V was shortened by 8 bases and J by 6 bases, with 17 bases between the two germline ends. This CDR3 is 13 amino acids long. The CDR3 nucleotides are TGTGCCAGCCGGGGCGGCCTGATTCGCGAGCAGTACTTC. Its translation: CASRGGLIREQYF.

The chain combines TRBV9 with TRBJ2-4; D remains ambiguous. The V gene lost 4 bases and the J gene lost 4 bases, with 9 bases spanning the gap. The germline V gene has CDR1 SGDLS and CDR2 YYNGEE. This CDR3 has 13 amino acids. This CDR3 is CASSSTTKNIQYF. In DNA, the CDR3 is TGTGCCAGCAGCTCGACGACTAAAAACATTCAGTACTTC.

The chain couples TRBV6-5 to TRBJ2-6, with D uncertain. This CDR3 has 14 amino acids. The V end was cut by 2 bases, the J end by 5 bases, with 7 bases between. CDR1 and CDR2 (germline): MNHEY, SVGAGI. The CDR3 nucleotides read TGTGCCAGCAGTTACAGCACTCGGGCCAACGTCCTGACTTTC. Its protein is CASSYSTRANVLTF.

Comments on this clone: This sample includes further DNA sequences coding for the same CDR3. The gene calls are TRBV15 and TRBJ1-5, with D tentatively TRBD1 (5 bases). Germline assignment: CDR1 LNHNV and CDR2 YYDKDF (reference sequence). The V end was cut by 0 bases, the J end by 7 bases, with 7 bases between. The CDR3 extends over 13 amino acids. CDR3 sequence reads: CATSREGGQPQHF. CDR3 nucleotides: TGTGCCACCAGCAGAGAGGGGGGACAGCCCCAGCATTTT.

The sample holds one count of this clone. The chain carries TRBV4-3 and TRBJ2-3; no clear D gene. From germline, CDR1 is LGHNA and CDR2 YSLEER. Trimming pared 4 bases from V and 1 base from J, leaving 24 bases between. This CDR3 spans 19 amino acids. CDR3 sequence (DNA): TGCGCCAGCAGCCGTGGGCCAAAGGAGAAGGTACACTGCACAGATACGCAGTATTTT. Its translation is CASSRGPKEKVHCTDTQYF.

The J gene is TRBJ2-7, the V gene TRBV7-9, with D possibly TRBD1 on 5 matching bases. CDR1 and CDR2 from the germline V gene are SEHNR and FQNEAQ (reference sequence). This CDR3 is built from 16 residues. V dropped 1 base and J dropped 3 bases, with 16 bases sitting between them. CDR3 protein: CASSLDLGQANYEQYF. The CDR3 nucleotides read TGTGCCAGCAGCTTAGATTTGGGGCAGGCGAACTACGAGCAGTACTTC.

Only a few counts were recorded for this clone. In DNA form, the CDR3 reads TGCAGTGCTAAAGGGAACACTGAAGCTTTCTTT. Its protein product is CSAKGNTEAFF. The chain recombines TRBV20-1 with TRBJ1-1; D unresolved. Germline CDR1 DFQATT, CDR2 SNEGSKA (reference sequence). This CDR3 region has 11 residues. V lost 4 bases, J lost 1 base, and 4 bases lay in between.

This clone has just a few counts. This sequence joins TRBV6-5 and TRBJ1-2; D uncertain. Germline V gene sequence: CDR1 MNHEY, CDR2 SVGAGI. V lost 5 bases, J lost 4 bases, and 8 bases lay in between. The CDR3 is made up of 12 amino acids. The CDR3 DNA sequence: TGTGCCAGCAGTCACGGACTCTATGGCTACACCTTC. It yields the protein CASSHGLYGYTF.

This clone was seen once. This chain links TRBV11-3 with TRBJ2-3, with TRBD1 matching over 10 bases. This CDR3 comprises 18 residues. The V gene end was trimmed by 6 bases and the J gene end by 3 bases; junction bases not matched to a gene: 15. The germline CDR1 and CDR2 sequences are SGHNT and YENEEA. This chain's CDR3 is CASSPLGAGTGETDTQYF. The CDR3 DNA reads TGTGCCAGCAGTCCCCTTGGAGCCGGGACAGGGGAAACAGATACGCAGTATTTT.

The genes are TRBV5-4 and TRBJ1-3; D not certain. V lost 0 bases to trimming and J lost 0 bases, with 7 bases between them. This CDR3 contains 15 residues. Germline V lookup: CDR1 SGHNT, CDR2 YYREEE (reference sequence). CDR3 protein: CASSLAGDSGNTIYF. The CDR3 coding sequence is TGTGCCAGCAGCTTGGCCGGGGACTCTGGAAACACCATATATTTT.

This chain connects TRBV21-1 to TRBJ2-1; the DNA was not used to check the table's D call, TRBD1. TRBV21-1 is a pseudogene locus. This CDR3 comprises 14 residues. This CDR3 is CASRDRGNYNEQFF. The CDR3 DNA follows: TGTGCCAGTAGAGACAGGGGAAACTACAATGAGCAGTTCTTC.

The rearrangement joins TRBV18 to TRBJ1-1; D uncertain. Trimming took 3 bases from V and 1 from J, leaving 9 bases between them. Germline V gives CDR1 KGHSH, CDR2 LQKENI. The CDR3 runs 14 residues. CDR3 in amino acids: CASSPNPGNTEAFF. The CDR3 DNA follows: TGTGCCAGCTCACCGAACCCGGGGAACACTGAAGCTTTCTTT.

The chain has TRBV7-2 and TRBJ1-1; unclear D gene. Trimming removed 2 bases at V and 2 bases at J, with 6 bases between. CDR3 size: 13 residues. CDR1 and CDR2 from the germline V gene are SGHTA and FQGNSA. CDR3 loop: CASSLNRNTEAFF. The CDR3 DNA reads TGTGCCAGCAGCTTAAACAGAAACACTGAAGCTTTCTTT.

The chain carries TRBV7-9 and TRBJ1-3; D call uncertain. This CDR3 contains 14 residues. Germline V gene sequence: CDR1 SEHNR, CDR2 FQNEAQ (reference sequence). V dropped 5 bases and J dropped 0 bases, with 8 bases sitting between them. This CDR3 is CASSLENSGNTIYF. CDR3 nucleotides: TGTGCCAGCAGCCTGGAGAACTCTGGAAACACCATATATTTT.

V and J are TRBV19 and TRBJ2-1; the D call may be TRBD1 or TRBD2 (5 bases each). This CDR3 contains 13 residues. V dropped 3 bases and J dropped 4 bases, with 7 bases sitting between them. Germline lookup yields CDR1 LNHDA and CDR2 SQIVND (reference sequence). The CDR3 here is CASSIGAYNEQFF. The CDR3 DNA sequence: TGTGCCAGTAGTATCGGGGCTTACAATGAGCAGTTCTTC.

Points on this clone: At one boundary the junction diverges from the germline segment, which might be a read error. The chain couples TRBV7-7 to TRBJ2-1; TRBD1 agrees at 8 bases. This CDR3 comprises 14 residues. Germline V gene sequence: CDR1 SSHAT, CDR2 FNYEAQ (reference sequence). CDR3 in amino acids: CASSPRGLYNEQFF. The CDR3 nucleotides are TGTGCTAGCAGCCCCAGGGGGCTCTACAATGAGCAGTTCTTC.

Worth noting for this clone: Other DNA sequences within the sample encode an identical CDR3. This chain connects TRBV19 to TRBJ2-3, with D perhaps TRBD2 (5 bases). This CDR3 comprises 10 residues. Trimming removed 9 bases from V and 5 bases from J, with 6 bases in between. Germline CDR1 is LNHDA and CDR2 is SQIVND (reference sequence). Here the CDR3 DNA reads TGTGCCAGCGAGGGAGATACGCAGTATTTT. Translation: CASEGDTQYF.

J is TRBJ2-2 and V is TRBV2; D uncertain. The CDR3 loop spans 14 amino acids. V dropped 1 base and J dropped 2 bases, with 5 bases sitting between them. The germline V gene encodes CDR1 SNHLY and CDR2 FYNNEI. This CDR3 is CASSEGINTGELFF. In DNA form, the CDR3 reads TGTGCCAGCAGTGAAGGGATAAACACCGGGGAGCTGTTTTTT.

This chain uses TRBV6-4 with TRBJ2-1; possibly TRBD1 for D (5 bases). V was clipped by 3 bases and J by 9 bases, with 12 bases between them. The CDR3 sequence is 13 residues long. From germline, CDR1 is MRHNA and CDR2 SNTAGT. CDR3 loop: CASSDTPQGEQFF. The CDR3 bases are TGTGCCAGCAGTGATACCCCGCAGGGTGAGCAGTTCTTC.